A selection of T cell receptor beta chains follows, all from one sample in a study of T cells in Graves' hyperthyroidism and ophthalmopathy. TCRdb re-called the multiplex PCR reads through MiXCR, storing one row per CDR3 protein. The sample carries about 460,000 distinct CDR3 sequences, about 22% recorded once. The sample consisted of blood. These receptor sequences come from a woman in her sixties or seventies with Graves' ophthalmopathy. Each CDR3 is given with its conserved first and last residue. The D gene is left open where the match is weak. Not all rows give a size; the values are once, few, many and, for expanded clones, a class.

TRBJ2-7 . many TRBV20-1 CSARYSRKGEQYF TGCAGTGCTCGGTACTCCCGTAAGGGTGAGCAGTACTTC
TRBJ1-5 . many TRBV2 CASSDHPISTSTARAQHF TGTGCCAGCAGTGACCACCCTATCAGCACTAGCACCGCTAGGGCCCAGCATTTT
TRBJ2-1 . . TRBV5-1 CASSLVGVNNEQFF TGCGCCAGCAGCTTGGTGGGGGTGAACAATGAGCAGTTCTTC
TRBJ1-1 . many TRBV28 CASSFRQLLNTEAFF TGTGCCAGCAGTTTTCGACAGCTCCTAAACACTGAAGCTTTCTTT
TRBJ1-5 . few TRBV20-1 CSARGGAYQPQHF TGCAGTGCTAGAGGGGGGGCGTATCAGCCCCAGCATTTT
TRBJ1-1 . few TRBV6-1 CASSAGGEAFF TGTGCCAGCAGTGCCGGAGGTGAAGCTTTCTTT
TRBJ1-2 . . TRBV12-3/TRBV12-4 CASSLSAGQGTGCTF TGTGCCAGCAGTTTATCGGCCGGGCAGGGTACAGGCTGCACCTTC
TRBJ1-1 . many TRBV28 CASSLLTGMNTEAFF TGTGCCAGCAGTTTATTGACGGGAATGAACACTGAAGCTTTCTTT
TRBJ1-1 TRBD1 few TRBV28 CASSTMTGGRTEAFF TGTGCCAGCAGTACCATGACAGGGGGCCGTACTGAAGCTTTCTTT
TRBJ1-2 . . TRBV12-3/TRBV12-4 CASSPRIRLGGGYTF TGTGCCAGCAGTCCAAGGATTCGCCTGGGGGGCGGCTACACCTTC
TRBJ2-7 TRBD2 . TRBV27 CASSFLTVAGHSYEQYF TGTGCCAGCAGTTTTTTAACCGTAGCGGGCCACTCCTACGAGCAGTACTTC
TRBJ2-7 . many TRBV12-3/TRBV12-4 CASSAAGRNSYEQYF TGTGCCAGCAGTGCCGCGGGACGTAACTCCTACGAGCAGTACTTC
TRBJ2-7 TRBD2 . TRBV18 CASSPPGGRGPYEQYF TGTGCCAGCTCACCACCCGGCGGGAGGGGACCCTACGAGCAGTACTTC
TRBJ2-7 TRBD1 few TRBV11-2 CASSRTGGPNYEQYF TGTGCCAGCAGCCGGACAGGGGGACCTAACTACGAGCAGTACTTC
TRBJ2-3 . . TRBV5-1 CASSLTGTDFTDTQYF TGCGCCAGCAGCTTAACCGGGACTGACTTCACAGATACGCAGTATTTT
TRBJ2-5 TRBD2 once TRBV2 CASTGTAAGGPVTQYF TGTGCCAGCACCGGGACTGCAGCGGGAGGGCCCGTGACCCAGTACTTC
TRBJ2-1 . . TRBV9 CASSHDRGTSAKGHSYNEQFF TGTGCCAGCAGCCACGACAGGGGGACTAGCGCCAAAGGACACTCCTACAATGAGCAGTTCTTC
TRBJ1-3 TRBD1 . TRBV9 CASSPPGQNPGNTIYF TGTGCCAGCAGCCCCCCGGGACAGAACCCTGGAAACACCATATATTTT
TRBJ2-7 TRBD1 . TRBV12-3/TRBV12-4 CASTRQGGTYEQYF TGTGCCAGCACACGACAGGGGGGGACCTACGAGCAGTACTTC
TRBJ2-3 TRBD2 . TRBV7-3 CASSPFGRTSGFTDTQYF TGTGCCAGCAGCCCCTTCGGCAGAACTAGCGGCTTCACAGATACGCAGTATTTT
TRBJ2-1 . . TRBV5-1 CASSLVGSHEQFF TGCGCCAGCAGCTTGGTTGGGTCCCATGAGCAGTTCTTC
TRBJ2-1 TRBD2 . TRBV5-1 CASSILAEAYNEQFF TGCGCCAGCAGCATACTAGCGGAGGCCTACAATGAGCAGTTCTTC
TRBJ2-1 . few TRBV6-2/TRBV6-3 CASSPNYNEQFF TGTGCCAGCAGTCCTAACTACAATGAGCAGTTCTTC
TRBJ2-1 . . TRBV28 CASSLWRVEQFF TGTGCCAGCAGTTTATGGCGGGTTGAGCAGTTCTTC
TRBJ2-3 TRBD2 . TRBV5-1 CASSLATSSSSTDTQYF TGCGCCAGCAGCTTGGCGACTAGCTCTTCTAGCACAGATACGCAGTATTTT
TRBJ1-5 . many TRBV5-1 CASSLGGGQPQHF TGTGCCAGCAGCCTGGGAGGGGGTCAGCCCCAGCATTTT
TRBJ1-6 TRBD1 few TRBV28 CASSLPGTGAGSPLHF TGTGCCAGCAGTTTGCCCGGGACAGGGGCGGGTTCACCCCTCCACTTT